This T cell receptor beta chain was recorded in a study of CD8 T cells in ankylosing spondylitis. Whole-study findings and limits: What appeared characteristic of ankylosing spondylitis blood was a TCR beta motif of fewer than ten highly homologous variants.

Libraries of TCR beta came from quantitative 5'-RACE with molecular barcodes. Each CDR3 protein gets one entry after TCRdb re-called the 5' RACE reads with MiXCR. The data hold 400,000 or so distinct CDR3 sequences, with 25% to 30% observed a single time. To note about this clonotype: What it recognizes is unknown.

Germline values: CDR1 SGHRS, CDR2 YFSETQ. V lost 0 bases to trimming and J lost 5 bases, with 18 bases between them. There are 17 residues in the CDR3. What was sequenced was blood, either unsorted or a sorted T cell fraction (not recorded which). The V and J genes are TRBV5-1 and TRBJ2-1; D is perhaps TRBD1 (5 bases). This TCR came from a male donor with ankylosing spondylitis. The CDR3 is CASSLAFWQGPNNEQFF. CDR3 in DNA: TGCGCCAGCAGCTTGGCATTTTGGCAGGGCCCCAACAATGAGCAGTTCTTC.